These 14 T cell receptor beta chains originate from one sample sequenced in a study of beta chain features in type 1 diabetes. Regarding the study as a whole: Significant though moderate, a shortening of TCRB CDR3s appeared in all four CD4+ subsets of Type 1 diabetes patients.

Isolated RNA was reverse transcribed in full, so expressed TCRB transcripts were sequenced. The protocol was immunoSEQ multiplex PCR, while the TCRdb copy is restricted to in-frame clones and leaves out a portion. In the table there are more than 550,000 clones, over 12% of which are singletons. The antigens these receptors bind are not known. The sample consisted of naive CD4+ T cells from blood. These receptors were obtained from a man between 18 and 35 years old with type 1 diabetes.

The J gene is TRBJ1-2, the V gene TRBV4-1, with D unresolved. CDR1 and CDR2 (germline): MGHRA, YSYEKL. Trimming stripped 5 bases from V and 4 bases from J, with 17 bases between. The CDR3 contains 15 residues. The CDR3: CASSGTPLPTYGYTF. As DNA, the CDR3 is TGCGCCAGCAGCGGTACCCCGTTGCCCACCTATGGCTACACCTTC.

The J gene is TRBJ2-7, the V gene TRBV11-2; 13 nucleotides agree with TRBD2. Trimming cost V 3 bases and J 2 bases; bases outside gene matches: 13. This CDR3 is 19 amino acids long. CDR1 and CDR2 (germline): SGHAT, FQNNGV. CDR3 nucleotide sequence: TGTGCCAGCAGCTTTATAAGGACTAGCGGGAGAAGTCCCGCCTACGAGCAGTACTTC. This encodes CASSFIRTSGRSPAYEQYF.

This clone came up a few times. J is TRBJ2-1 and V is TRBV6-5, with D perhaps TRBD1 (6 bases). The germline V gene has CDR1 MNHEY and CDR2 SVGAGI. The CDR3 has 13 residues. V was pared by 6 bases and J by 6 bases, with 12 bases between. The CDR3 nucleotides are TGTGCCAGCAGCTACCCACAGGGCAATGAGCAGTTCTTC. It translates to CASSYPQGNEQFF.

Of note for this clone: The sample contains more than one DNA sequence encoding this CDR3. The CDR3 sequence is CASSLGSYNEQFF. Here the CDR3 DNA reads TGCGCCAGCAGCTTGGGTTCCTACAATGAGCAGTTCTTC. The chain carries TRBV5-1 and TRBJ2-1; D is unclear. Germline CDR1 and CDR2: SGHRS and YFSETQ. The CDR3 length is 13 residues. Trimming took off 0 bases at V and 1 base at J, with 2 bases between the two ends.

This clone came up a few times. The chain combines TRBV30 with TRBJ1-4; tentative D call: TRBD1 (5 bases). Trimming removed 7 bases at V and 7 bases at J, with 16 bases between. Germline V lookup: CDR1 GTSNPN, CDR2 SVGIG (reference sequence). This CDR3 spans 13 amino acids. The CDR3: CAFTGTSGEKLFF. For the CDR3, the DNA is TGTGCCTTCACAGGAACGTCTGGTGAAAAACTGTTTTTT.

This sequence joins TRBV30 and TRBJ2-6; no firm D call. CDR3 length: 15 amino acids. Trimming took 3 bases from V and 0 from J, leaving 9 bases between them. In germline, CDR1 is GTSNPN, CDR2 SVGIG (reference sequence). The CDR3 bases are TGTGCCTGGAGCGTTATGGGCTCTGGGGCCAACGTCCTGACTTTC. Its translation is CAWSVMGSGANVLTF.

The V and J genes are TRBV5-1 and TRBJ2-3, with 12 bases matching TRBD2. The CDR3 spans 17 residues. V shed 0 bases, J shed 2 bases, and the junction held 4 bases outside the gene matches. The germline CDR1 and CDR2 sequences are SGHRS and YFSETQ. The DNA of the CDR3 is TGCGCCAGCAGCTTGGCACTAGCGGGGGGAAACACAGATACGCAGTATTTT. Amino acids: CASSLALAGGNTDTQYF.

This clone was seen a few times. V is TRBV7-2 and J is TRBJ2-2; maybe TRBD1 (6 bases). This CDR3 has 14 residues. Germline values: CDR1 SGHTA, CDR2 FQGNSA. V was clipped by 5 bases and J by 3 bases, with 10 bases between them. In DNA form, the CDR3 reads TGTGCCAGCAGCATGACAGGATACACCGGGGAGCTGTTTTTT. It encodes CASSMTGYTGELFF.

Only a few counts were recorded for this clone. CDR3 in DNA: TGCGCCAGCAGCCCGAGGGCTAGCGGGGGGAGGGCAGATACGCAGTATTTT. As protein: CASSPRASGGRADTQYF. The V gene is TRBV4-3, the J gene TRBJ2-3, with 11 bases lining up with TRBD2. Germline CDR1 reads LGHNA; CDR2 reads YSLEER. The CDR3 is made up of 17 amino acids. Trimming took 4 bases from V and 4 from J; bases not matched to a gene: 10.

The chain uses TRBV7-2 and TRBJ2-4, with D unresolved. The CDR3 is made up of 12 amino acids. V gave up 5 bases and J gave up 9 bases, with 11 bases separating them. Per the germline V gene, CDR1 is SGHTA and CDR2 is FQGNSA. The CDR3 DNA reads TGTGCCAGCAGCCCCTATCGAGGCATTCAGTACTTC. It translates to CASSPYRGIQYF.

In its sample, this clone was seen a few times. The CDR3 region is CASSQDKETPPDTDTQYF. The CDR3 DNA is TGTGCCAGCAGCCAAGATAAAGAAACTCCACCAGACACAGATACGCAGTATTTT. The V call is TRBV4-2, the J call TRBJ2-3; no clear D. The CDR3 has 18 amino acids. Trimming left V 0 bases short and J 2 bases short, with 18 bases between. Germline V CDR1 and CDR2: LGHNA, YNFKEQ.

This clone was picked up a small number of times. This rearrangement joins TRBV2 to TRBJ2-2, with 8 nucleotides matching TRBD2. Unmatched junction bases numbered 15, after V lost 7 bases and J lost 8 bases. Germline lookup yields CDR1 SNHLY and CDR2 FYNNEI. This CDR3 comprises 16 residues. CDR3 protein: CASTPGRAGGGGELFF. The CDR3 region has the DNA TGTGCCAGCACCCCTGGGAGGGCGGGAGGAGGAGGGGAGCTGTTTTTT.

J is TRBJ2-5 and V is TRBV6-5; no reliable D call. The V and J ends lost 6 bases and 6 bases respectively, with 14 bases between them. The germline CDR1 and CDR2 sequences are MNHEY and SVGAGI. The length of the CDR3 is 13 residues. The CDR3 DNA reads TGTGCCAGCAGGAACCGGTCTCAGAAGACCCAGTACTTC. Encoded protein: CASRNRSQKTQYF.

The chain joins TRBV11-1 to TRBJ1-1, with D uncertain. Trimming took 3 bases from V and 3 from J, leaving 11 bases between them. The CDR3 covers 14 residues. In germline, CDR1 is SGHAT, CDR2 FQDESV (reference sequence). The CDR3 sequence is CASSLDPGYTEAFF. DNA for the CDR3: TGTGCCAGCAGCTTGGATCCGGGGTACACTGAAGCTTTCTTT.